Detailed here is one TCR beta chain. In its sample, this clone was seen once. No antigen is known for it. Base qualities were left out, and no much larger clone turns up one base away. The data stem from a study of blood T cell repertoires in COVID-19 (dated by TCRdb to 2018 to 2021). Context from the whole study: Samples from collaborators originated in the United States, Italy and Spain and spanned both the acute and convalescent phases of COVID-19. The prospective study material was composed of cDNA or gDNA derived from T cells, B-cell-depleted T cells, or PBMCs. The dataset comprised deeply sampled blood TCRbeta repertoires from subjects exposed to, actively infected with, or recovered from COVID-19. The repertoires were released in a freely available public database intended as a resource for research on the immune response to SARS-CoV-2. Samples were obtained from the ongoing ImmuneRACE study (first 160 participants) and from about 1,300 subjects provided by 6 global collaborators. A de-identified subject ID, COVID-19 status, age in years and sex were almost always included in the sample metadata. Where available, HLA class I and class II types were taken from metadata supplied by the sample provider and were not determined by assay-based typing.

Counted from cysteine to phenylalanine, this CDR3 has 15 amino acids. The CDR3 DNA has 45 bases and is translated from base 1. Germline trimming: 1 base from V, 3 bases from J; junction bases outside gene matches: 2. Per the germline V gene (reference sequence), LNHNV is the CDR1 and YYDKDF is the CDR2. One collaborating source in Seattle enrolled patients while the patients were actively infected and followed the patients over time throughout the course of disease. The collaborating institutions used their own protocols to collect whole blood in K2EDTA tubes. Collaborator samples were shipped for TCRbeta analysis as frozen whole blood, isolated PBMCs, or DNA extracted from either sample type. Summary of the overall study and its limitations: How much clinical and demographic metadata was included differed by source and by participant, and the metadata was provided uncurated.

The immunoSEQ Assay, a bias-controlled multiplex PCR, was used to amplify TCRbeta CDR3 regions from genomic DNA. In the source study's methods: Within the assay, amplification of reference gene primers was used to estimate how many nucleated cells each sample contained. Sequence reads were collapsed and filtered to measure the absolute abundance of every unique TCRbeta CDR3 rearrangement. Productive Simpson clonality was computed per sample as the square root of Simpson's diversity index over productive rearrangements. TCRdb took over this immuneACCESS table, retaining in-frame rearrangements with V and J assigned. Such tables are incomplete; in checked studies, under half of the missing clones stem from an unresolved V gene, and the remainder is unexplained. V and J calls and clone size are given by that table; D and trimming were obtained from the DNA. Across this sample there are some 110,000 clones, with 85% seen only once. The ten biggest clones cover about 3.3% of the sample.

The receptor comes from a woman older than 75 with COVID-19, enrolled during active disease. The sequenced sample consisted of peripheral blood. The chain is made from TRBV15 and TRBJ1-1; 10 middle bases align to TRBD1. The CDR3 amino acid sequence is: CATSRAGTGDTEAFF. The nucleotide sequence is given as TGTGCCACCAGCAGAGCCGGGACAGGGGACACTGAAGCTTTCTTT. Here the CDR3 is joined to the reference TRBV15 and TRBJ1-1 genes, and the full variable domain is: DAMVIQNPRYQVTQFGKPVTLSCSQTLNHNVMYWYQQKSSQAPKLLFHYYDKDFNNEADTPDNFQSRRPNTSFCFLDIRSPGLGDTAMYLCATSRAGTGDTEAFFGQGTRLTVV.